This T cell receptor (beta chain) was identified in a study of blood T cell repertoires in COVID-19. Whole-study context: Sites across the United States, Italy and Spain contributed samples from acute and convalescent COVID-19. Sample material is recorded as cDNA or gDNA derived from T cells, B-cell-depleted T cells, or PBMCs.

CDR1 and CDR2 (germline): SGHRS, YFSETQ. J lost 8 bases, V lost 4 bases, and 6 bases had no gene match. CDR3 size: 13 residues. In the original workflow: Counts of nucleated cells, estimated from reference gene primer amplification, were obtained. The repertoire was sequenced with immunoSEQ multiplex PCR; TCRdb's copy has only in-frame clones and lacks some. The D gene and trimming were derived from the DNA, and the V and J assignments and clone size from that table. The top ten hold roughly 3.7% of the sample, which has roughly 120,000 clones, roughly 90% seen once. This clonotype was sampled from a man aged 50 or older with active COVID-19. Sequencing used peripheral blood. The rearrangement joins TRBV5-1 to TRBJ1-2; 9 nucleotides line up with TRBD1. DNA for the CDR3: TGCGCCAGCAGCATGGGACAGGGCGGGGGCTACACCTTC. Residues: CASSMGQGGGYTF.